The 18 T cell receptor beta chains below all came from one sample that was sequenced in a study of cytomegalovirus exposure and HLA in healthy donors. Vbeta (60) and Jbeta (13) primers were used in the PCR. The protocol was immunoSEQ multiplex PCR, while the TCRdb copy is restricted to in-frame clones and leaves out a portion. The repertoire includes some 170,000 clones, 80% to 90% of them detected once, and over 4.5% sits in the top ten. The sequencing input was PBMCs. The receptors stem from a woman under 30 in good health and CMV-seropositive.

The chain links TRBV7-9 to TRBJ1-6; TRBD1 matches at 8 bases. Germline values: CDR1 SEHNR, CDR2 FQNEAQ (reference sequence). V trimming: 5 bases; J trimming: 6 bases; junction bases outside the gene matches: 6. The CDR3 sequence is 15 residues long. The CDR3 is CASSTLGQGNSPLHF. The CDR3 DNA follows: TGTGCCAGCAGCACCCTCGGACAGGGTAATTCACCCCTCCACTTT.

The chain couples TRBV4-2 to TRBJ2-7, with D possibly being TRBD2 (6 bases). The germline V and J ends were trimmed by 4 bases and 5 bases, with 15 bases remaining between them. The CDR3 extends over 14 amino acids. Germline CDR1 is LGHNA and CDR2 is YNFKEQ. This chain's CDR3 is CASSRGSREDEQYF. CDR3 nucleotide sequence: TGTGCCAGCAGCCGAGGCAGCAGGGAGGACGAGCAGTACTTC.

CDR3 region: CASSIRTDSNYGYTF. The DNA of the CDR3 is TGTGCCAGTAGTATCCGGACAGACTCTAACTATGGCTACACCTTC. This chain joins TRBV19 and TRBJ1-2; the D gene is possibly TRBD1 (6 bases). Per the germline V gene, CDR1 is LNHDA and CDR2 is SQIVND (reference sequence). Between the trimmed V and J ends, which lost 3 bases and 0 bases, there was a span of 11 bases. CDR3 length: 15 residues.

The chain uses TRBV11-2 and TRBJ2-5; 11 positions match TRBD1. Germline lookup yields CDR1 SGHAT and CDR2 FQNNGV. After removal of 3 bases from V and 5 bases from J, the junction contained 8 bases not matched to a gene. CDR3 length: 16 residues. The CDR3 spells CASSFRGQGAMETQYF. The CDR3 DNA sequence: TGTGCCAGCAGCTTTCGCGGACAGGGGGCAATGGAGACCCAGTACTTC.

CDR3 DNA sequence: TGTGCCAGCAGCCCCGGGGGGCTTCGAGAGCAGTTCTTC. As protein: CASSPGGLREQFF. V and J are TRBV27 and TRBJ2-1; tentatively, D is TRBD2 (7 bases). The germline V gene encodes CDR1 MNHEY and CDR2 SMNVEV (reference sequence). Trimming removed 6 bases from V and 10 bases from J, with 16 bases in between. This CDR3 spans 13 amino acids.

The chain uses TRBV19 and TRBJ2-1; 13 positions match TRBD2. The CDR3 extends over 17 amino acids. Germline-derived CDR1 and CDR2 are LNHDA and SQIVND (reference sequence). The V gene end was trimmed by 4 bases and the J gene end by 10 bases; junction bases not matched to a gene: 13. This CDR3 reads CASSKQQTSGGPGEQFF. CDR3 coding DNA: TGTGCCAGTAGTAAACAGCAGACTAGCGGGGGGCCCGGGGAGCAGTTCTTC.

The V call is TRBV2, the J call TRBJ1-1, with D maybe TRBD1 (5 bases). Germline V gene data show CDR1 as SNHLY and CDR2 as FYNNEI. V was shortened by 6 bases and J by 1 base, with 9 bases between the two germline ends. CDR3 length equals 13 residues. The CDR3 DNA reads as TGTGCCAGCAGACCAGACAGGAACACTGAAGCTTTCTTT. Translation gives CASRPDRNTEAFF.

The chain joins TRBV7-3 to TRBJ2-7, with a possible D match to TRBD1 (5 bases). V gave up 0 bases and J gave up 7 bases, with 13 bases separating them. The CDR3 consists of 14 residues. CDR1 and CDR2 from the germline V gene are SGHTA and FQGTGA. The CDR3 sequence is CASSLTGALGEQYF. In nucleotides, the CDR3 is TGTGCCAGCAGCTTAACAGGGGCCCTGGGAGAGCAGTACTTC.

CDR3 region: CASSLTRDRGDNEQFF. In DNA form, the CDR3 reads TGTGCCAGCAGCTTAACGAGGGACAGGGGGGACAATGAGCAGTTCTTC. This chain joins TRBV7-3 and TRBJ2-1; 11 nucleotides match TRBD1. The CDR3 contains 16 residues. The V and J ends lost 0 bases and 5 bases, in that order; junction bases with no gene match: 3. The germline CDR1 and CDR2 sequences are SGHTA and FQGTGA.

The J gene is TRBJ1-1, the V gene TRBV18, with a weak D call TRBD1 (5 bases). The CDR3 loop spans 15 amino acids. Trimming cost V 0 bases and J 7 bases, with 15 bases left between them. Germline CDR1 is KGHSH and CDR2 is LQKENI. The CDR3 region is CASSPPWTPGFEAFF. The CDR3 DNA is TGTGCCAGCTCACCACCTTGGACCCCAGGGTTTGAAGCTTTCTTT.

This clone has more than one count but fewer than ten. The chain joins TRBV5-4 to TRBJ2-5; TRBD2 agrees at 8 bases. This CDR3 is built from 17 residues. V shed 5 bases and J 4 bases; nucleotides not matched to a gene: 16. Germline loops: CDR1 SGHNT, CDR2 YYREEE (reference sequence). The CDR3 sequence: CASSSPGGVREGETQYF. Here the CDR3 DNA reads TGTGCCAGCAGTTCCCCGGGGGGGGTCCGAGAGGGAGAGACCCAGTACTTC.

This sequence joins TRBV19 and TRBJ1-5, with D tentatively TRBD1 (5 bases). This CDR3 is 16 amino acids long. Germline assignment: CDR1 LNHDA and CDR2 SQIVND (reference sequence). V lost 3 bases to trimming and J lost 0 bases, with 12 bases between them. The CDR3 DNA reads as TGTGCCAGTAGTATCCTTCCAGGGTATAGCAATCAGCCCCAGCATTTT. Its translation is CASSILPGYSNQPQHF.

This clone was seen only a few times. This CDR3 is CASSLGAGTGNYEQYF. For the CDR3, the DNA is TGTGCCAGCAGCTTGGGGGCCGGGACAGGCAACTACGAGCAGTACTTC. The rearrangement uses TRBV5-6 and TRBJ2-7; TRBD1 aligns across 8 bases. CDR1 and CDR2 from the germline V gene are SGHDT and YYEEEE. The CDR3 is made up of 16 amino acids. With 0 bases clipped from V and 3 bases from J, the junction kept 8 bases outside the gene matches.

This sequence joins TRBV5-4 and TRBJ2-6, with D uncertain. CDR1 is SGHNT and CDR2 is YYREEE in the germline V gene (reference sequence). This CDR3 comprises 14 residues. V shed 4 bases and J shed 4 bases, with 9 bases lying between them. The DNA of the CDR3 is TGTGCCAGCAGCCCGTTTATAGGGGCCAACGTCCTGACTTTC. It is translated as CASSPFIGANVLTF. The whole variable domain, remainder taken from reference TRBV5-4 and TRBJ2-6, is ETGVTQSPTHLIKTRGQQVTLRCSSQSGHNTVSWYQQALGQGPQFIFQYYREEENGRGNFPPRFSGLQFPNYSSELNVNALELDDSALYLCASSPFIGANVLTFGAGSRLTVL.

This chain joins TRBV7-9 and TRBJ1-3; D remains ambiguous. Per germline, CDR1 SEHNR and CDR2 FQNEAQ (reference sequence). Between the trimmed V and J ends, which lost 5 bases and 0 bases, there was a span of 20 bases. The CDR3 consists of 18 residues. In DNA, the CDR3 is TGTGCCAGCAGCCCCAAGGTCGGTAGCAGATACTCTGGAAACACCATATATTTT. The encoded protein is CASSPKVGSRYSGNTIYF.

The chain is built from TRBV7-2 and TRBJ1-1; possibly TRBD1 for D (6 bases). This CDR3 spans 13 amino acids. Between the trimmed V and J ends, which lost 5 bases and 8 bases, there was a span of 15 bases. CDR1 is SGHTA and CDR2 is FQGNSA in the germline V gene. The CDR3 is CASSPREQGEAFF. The DNA for the CDR3 is TGTGCCAGCAGCCCCCGGGAACAGGGAGAAGCTTTCTTT. Full variable domain (remainder filled in from reference TRBV7-2 and TRBJ1-1): GAGVSQSPSNKVTEKGKDVELRCDPISGHTALYWYRQSLGQGLEFLIYFQGNSAPDKSGLPSDRFSAERTGGSVSTLTIQRTQQEDSAVYLCASSPREQGEAFFGQGTRLTVV.

V usage is TRBV7-9 and J usage is TRBJ2-1; 11 nucleotides line up with TRBD1. The ends lost 3 bases at V and 4 bases at J; junction bases unmatched: 8. This CDR3 is built from 17 residues. Germline assignment: CDR1 SEHNR and CDR2 FQNEAQ (reference sequence). In DNA, the CDR3 is TGTGCCAGCAGCTTTTCGACGGGACAGGGGGTATACAATGAGCAGTTCTTC. Translation gives CASSFSTGQGVYNEQFF.

The rearrangement uses TRBV21-1 and TRBJ1-4. TRBV21-1 is a known pseudogene. The length of the CDR3 is 15 residues. CDR3 coding DNA: TGTGCCAGCAGCAAAGCTAAGGGGAGGGGTGAAAAACTGTTTTTT. The encoded protein is CASSKAKGRGEKLFF.